This T cell receptor beta chain was obtained from a study of CD4 T cells in relation to SARS-CoV-2 and coronaviruses. Clones were read by immunoSEQ multiplex PCR, and TCRdb kept only the in-frame ones, dropping some. The sample comprises around 20,000 clones, about four fifths of which are singletons, and approximately 13% rests with the top ten. The CDR3 has 11 amino acids. Germline values: CDR1 SNHLY, CDR2 FYNNEI. V was pared by 8 bases and J by 9 bases, with 10 bases between. Comments on this clone: Antigen specificity is unknown.

Unexposed donor CD4+ T cells date from about 2010-2019, before the COVID-19 pandemic. After more than eight days of culture, CD4+ T cells were isolated. Unexposed-donor CD4+ T cells were probed with SARS-CoV-2 S/N and four cold-coronavirus spikes, cells permitting. Sequencing input: CD4+ T cells from PBMCs, cultured in vitro. This sequence was found in a human donor in good health. The chain links TRBV2 to TRBJ1-4, with no clear D. The CDR3 reads CASLVRQKLFF. CDR3 sequence (DNA): TGTGCCAGCTTAGTCAGGCAAAAACTGTTTTTT.